Below, 22 T cell receptor beta chains from the same sample are listed, as sequenced in a study of blood T cell repertoires in COVID-19. Measured with immunoSEQ multiplex PCR; TCRdb has only the in-frame clones, and not every one. The top ten hold roughly 18% of the sample, which has roughly 300,000 clones, more than 85% seen once. The sample consisted of PBMCs or T cells enriched from blood (not recorded which). These receptors all come from a woman aged 25 to 39 who had recovered from COVID-19.

This clone occurred a few times. CDR3 DNA sequence: TGCGCCAGCAGCCAGAGGACTGAAGCTTTCTTT. Its translation is CASSQRTEAFF. The V and J genes are TRBV4-1 and TRBJ1-1; D gene unclear. Trimming stripped 3 bases from V and 5 bases from J, with 4 bases between. Germline loops: CDR1 MGHRA, CDR2 YSYEKL. The CDR3 is 11 amino acids.

V and J are TRBV2 and TRBJ1-2, with TRBD1 matching over 7 bases. V lost 0 bases and J lost 8; bases outside the gene matches: 12. CDR1 and CDR2 (germline): SNHLY, FYNNEI. The CDR3 runs 16 residues. CDR3 residues: CASSEALRQGFGGYTF. For the CDR3, the DNA is TGTGCCAGCAGTGAAGCGCTTCGACAGGGCTTTGGAGGCTACACCTTC.

V gene TRBV25-1 combines with J gene TRBJ1-1, with D possibly matching TRBD1 (5 bases). Trimming pared 4 bases from V and 9 bases from J, leaving 9 bases between. The length of the CDR3 is 11 residues. Germline V CDR1 and CDR2: MGHDK, SYGVNS. CDR3 protein: CASSGGQKAFF. CDR3 coding DNA: TGTGCCAGCAGTGGGGGCCAGAAAGCTTTCTTT.

This chain uses TRBV3-1 (or the pseudogene TRBV3-2) with TRBJ1-2, with 8 nucleotides matching TRBD1. V gave up 0 bases and J gave up 6 bases; unmatched junction bases: 6. The CDR3 is made up of 15 amino acids. Germline loops: CDR1 LGHDT, CDR2 YNNKEL (reference sequence). The CDR3 nucleotides read TGTGCCAGCAGCCAAGATCTCCAGGGGGCTAATGGCTACACCTTC. It codes for CASSQDLQGANGYTF.

This chain uses TRBV18 with TRBJ1-1; 7 bases line up with TRBD1. The CDR3 spans 12 residues. Looked up from germline, CDR1 is KGHSH and CDR2 is LQKENI. The V and J ends lost 3 bases and 5 bases, in that order; junction bases with no gene match: 0. The CDR3 DNA reads TGTGCCAGCTCACCGACAGGGACTGAAGCTTTCTTT. Translation gives CASSPTGTEAFF.

The V call is TRBV7-2, the J call TRBJ2-6, with a weak D call TRBD2 (6 bases). The CDR3 has 16 residues. The V and J ends lost 3 bases and 2 bases respectively, with 11 bases between them. Germline V gene data show CDR1 as SGHTA and CDR2 as FQGNSA. Here the CDR3 reads CASSFLPGAGANVLTF. In DNA, the CDR3 is TGTGCCAGCAGCTTTCTACCGGGGGCTGGGGCCAACGTCCTGACTTTC.

This sequence joins TRBV3-1 (or the pseudogene TRBV3-2) and TRBJ1-1, with D tentatively TRBD1 (5 bases). Germline CDR1 and CDR2: LGHDT and YNNKEL (reference sequence). This CDR3 is built from 15 residues. V was shortened by 4 bases and J by 6 bases, with 18 bases between the two germline ends. This CDR3 is CASSLRPQGAPEAFF. CDR3 DNA: TGTGCCAGCAGCCTTCGACCTCAAGGGGCGCCTGAAGCTTTCTTT.

This rearrangement joins TRBV3-1 (or the pseudogene TRBV3-2) to TRBJ2-3; maybe TRBD2 (5 bases). Germline CDR1 is LGHDT and CDR2 is YNNKEL (reference sequence). There are 15 residues in the CDR3. Trimming shortened V by 1 base and J by 5 bases, and 13 bases separated the two germline ends. The DNA of the CDR3 is TGTGCCAGCAGCCAAGTACTACTAGGAGGAGATACGCAGTATTTT. Amino acids: CASSQVLLGGDTQYF.

This chain links TRBV9 with TRBJ1-2, with D possibly being TRBD1 (6 bases). V lost 5 bases, J lost 5 bases, and 13 bases lay in between. CDR1 and CDR2 (germline): SGDLS, YYNGEE. The CDR3 is 13 residues long. CDR3 coding DNA: TGTGCCAGCAGTACCACAGGGCAGTATGGCTACACCTTC. Translated: CASSTTGQYGYTF. The full variable domain, with the rest looked up from reference TRBV9 and TRBJ1-2, is DSGVTQTPKHLITATGQRVTLRCSPRSGDLSVYWYQQSLDQGLQFLIQYYNGEERAKGNILERFSAQQFPDLHSELNLSSLELGDSALYFCASSTTGQYGYTFGSGTRLTVV.

The CDR3 reads CASSLAGTGTNEKLFF. The DNA of the CDR3 is TGCGCCAGCAGCTTGGCCGGGACAGGGACTAATGAAAAACTGTTTTTT. The rearrangement joins TRBV5-1 to TRBJ1-4; the match to TRBD1 covers 9 bases. J was trimmed by 2 bases and V by 0 bases; bases with no gene match: 2. Germline CDR1 SGHRS, CDR2 YFSETQ. The CDR3 is made up of 16 amino acids.

This rearrangement joins TRBV7-3 to TRBJ2-1, with 7 bases fitting TRBD1. CDR1 SGHTA and CDR2 FQGTGA come from the germline V gene. V shed 3 bases and J 2 bases; nucleotides not matched to a gene: 1. The CDR3 is 14 amino acids. The CDR3 is CASSLGQPYNEQFF. Here the CDR3 DNA reads TGTGCCAGCAGCTTGGGACAGCCCTACAATGAGCAGTTCTTC.

The CDR3 sequence is CASSTPGTGFRNEQFF. CDR3 coding DNA: TGTGCCAGCAGTACCCCCGGGACAGGGTTTCGGAATGAGCAGTTCTTC. The chain uses TRBV28 and TRBJ2-1; TRBD1 aligns across 9 bases. The length of the CDR3 is 16 residues. V lost 5 bases to trimming and J lost 7 bases; unmatched junction nucleotides: 12. The germline V gene encodes CDR1 MDHEN and CDR2 SYDVKM.

Concerning this clone itself: At the DNA level, this CDR3 is encoded by other sequences in the same sample as well. This sequence joins TRBV28 and TRBJ1-6; D is unresolved. V lost 3 bases and J lost 10, with 7 bases in between. Germline V lookup: CDR1 MDHEN, CDR2 SYDVKM. The CDR3 totals 12 residues. Here the CDR3 reads CASSLEVSPLHF. The CDR3 DNA sequence: TGTGCCAGCAGTTTGGAGGTCTCACCCCTCCACTTT.

The rearrangement joins TRBV4-2 to TRBJ2-4, with 10 bases fitting TRBD2. Germline V gene lookup returns CDR1 LGHNA and CDR2 YNFKEQ. The CDR3 totals 15 residues. V dropped 5 bases and J dropped 8; count of bases not matched to a gene: 9. The CDR3 spells CASSDERGGSDIQYF. In nucleotides, the CDR3 is TGTGCCAGCAGCGACGAGCGGGGGGGTTCAGACATTCAGTACTTC.

The chain uses TRBV29-1 and TRBJ2-2, with D uncertain. CDR3 length: 12 residues. Trimming took 4 bases from V and 4 from J, leaving 7 bases between them. Germline values: CDR1 SQVTM, CDR2 ANQGSEA. The CDR3 DNA follows: TGCAGCGTTGTAGTACCCACCGGGGAGCTGTTTTTT. Translated, it gives CSVVVPTGELFF.

Comments on this clone: Germline and junction disagree at one end, which may indicate a read error. V is TRBV5-4 and J is TRBJ2-3, with TRBD2 matching over 7 bases. Germline V gives CDR1 SGHNT, CDR2 YYREEE (reference sequence). This CDR3 region has 14 residues. The CDR3 sequence is CASSLETSRDTQYF. The CDR3 bases are TGTGCCAGCAGCTTGGAGACTAGCAGAGATACGCAGTATTTT.

The genes are TRBV5-1 and TRBJ2-6; possibly TRBD2 for D (5 bases). This CDR3 region has 17 residues. Trimming removed 3 bases at V and 4 bases at J, with 17 bases between. Germline-derived CDR1 and CDR2 are SGHRS and YFSETQ. CDR3 in amino acids: CASSYGLTGTGANVLTF. The CDR3 region has the DNA TGCGCCAGCAGCTATGGACTTACCGGCACCGGGGCCAACGTCCTGACTTTC.

J is TRBJ1-1 and V is TRBV28; D call uncertain. V shed 0 bases and J shed 4 bases, with 6 bases lying between them. Germline V gene lookup returns CDR1 MDHEN and CDR2 SYDVKM. The CDR3 has 13 amino acids. CDR3 sequence: CASSLWGSTEAFF. CDR3 DNA sequence: TGTGCCAGCAGTTTATGGGGGAGCACTGAAGCTTTCTTT.

This chain uses TRBV5-1 with TRBJ1-6; D is perhaps TRBD1 (5 bases). The CDR3 is 14 residues long. Germline V gives CDR1 SGHRS, CDR2 YFSETQ. Trimming stripped 4 bases from V and 6 bases from J, with 11 bases between. The CDR3, as DNA: TGCGCCAGCAGCCTGCGGGGGTTTAATTCACCCCTCCACTTT. This translates into CASSLRGFNSPLHF.

The gene calls are TRBV11-2 and TRBJ2-7, with TRBD1 matching 8 bases. The V segment lost 4 bases and the J segment 10 bases; nucleotides outside the gene matches: 6. Germline CDR1 reads SGHAT; CDR2 reads FQNNGV. This CDR3 has 12 residues. CDR3 amino acids: CASSYTGQAQYF. The CDR3 region has the DNA TGTGCCAGCAGCTACACGGGACAGGCCCAGTACTTC.

V is TRBV7-2 and J is TRBJ2-4, with D maybe TRBD2 (5 bases). The germline gives CDR1 SGHTA, CDR2 FQGNSA. The CDR3 is made up of 18 amino acids. V lost 5 bases to trimming and J lost 0 bases, with 20 bases between them. The CDR3 loop reads CASSTIPSFRLAKNIQYF. DNA of the CDR3: TGTGCCAGCAGCACAATACCTAGCTTTCGACTAGCCAAAAACATTCAGTACTTC.

The CDR3 loop is CASSLGAEQYF. CDR3 DNA: TGTGCCAGCAGCTTAGGGGCGGAGCAGTACTTC. This chain links TRBV7-6 with TRBJ2-7, with D hard to call. CDR3 length equals 11 residues. The V end was cut by 1 base, the J end by 7 bases, with 5 bases between. The germline V gene encodes CDR1 SGHVS and CDR2 FNYEAQ. Based on the CDR3 plus reference TRBV7-6 and TRBJ2-7, the full variable domain is GAGVSQSPRYKVTKRGQDVALRCDPISGHVSLYWYRQALGQGPEFLTYFNYEAQQDKSGLPNDRFSAERPEGSISTLTIQRTEQRDSAMYRCASSLGAEQYFGPGTRLTVT.